The 3 T cell receptor beta chains listed next were all sequenced from one sample in a study of T cell responses to AZD1222 COVID-19 vaccine. Sequencing was performed with immunoSEQ multiplex PCR; in TCRdb, only in-frame clones are kept and a portion is missing. The sample yields more than 250,000 clones, over 85% seen once. The sequencing here drew on peripheral blood, taken on day 0 of AZD1222 vaccination. Receptors originate from an adult in good health.

The rearrangement joins TRBV2 to TRBJ1-1; perhaps TRBD1 as D (5 bases). Germline V gives CDR1 SNHLY, CDR2 FYNNEI. This CDR3 has 15 residues. V was clipped by 6 bases and J by 3 bases, with 17 bases between them. DNA for the CDR3: TGTGCCAGCAGGACACACATGCCGGGGGACACTGAAGCTTTCTTT. It specifies CASRTHMPGDTEAFF.

The gene calls are TRBV6-5 and TRBJ1-2; no clear D gene. Trimming took off 8 bases at V and 1 base at J, with 8 bases between the two ends. Germline loops: CDR1 MNHEY, CDR2 SVGAGI. There are 12 residues in the CDR3. The CDR3 loop reads CASVSLNYGYTF. In DNA, the CDR3 is TGTGCCAGCGTTAGTCTTAACTATGGCTACACCTTC.

Concerning this clone: The sample has other DNA sequences that encode this CDR3 too. The V call is TRBV5-1, the J call TRBJ2-5, with D possibly being TRBD1 (6 bases). The CDR3 covers 14 residues. V was shortened by 0 bases and J by 3 bases, with 9 bases between the two germline ends. Germline V gene lookup returns CDR1 SGHRS and CDR2 YFSETQ. This CDR3 reads CASSLGAGEETQYF. The DNA of the CDR3 is TGCGCCAGCAGCTTGGGAGCAGGGGAAGAGACCCAGTACTTC.